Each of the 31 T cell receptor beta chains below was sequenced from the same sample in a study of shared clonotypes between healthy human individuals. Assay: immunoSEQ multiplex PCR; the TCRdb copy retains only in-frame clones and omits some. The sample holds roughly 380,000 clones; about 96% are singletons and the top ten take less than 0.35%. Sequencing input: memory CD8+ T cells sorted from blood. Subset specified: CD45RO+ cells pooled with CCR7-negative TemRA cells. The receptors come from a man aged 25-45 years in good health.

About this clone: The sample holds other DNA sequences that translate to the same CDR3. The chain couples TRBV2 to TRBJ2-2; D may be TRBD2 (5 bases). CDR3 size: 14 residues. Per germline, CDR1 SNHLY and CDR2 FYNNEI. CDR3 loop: CATSRVANTGELFF. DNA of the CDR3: TGTGCTACGTCGAGGGTAGCGAACACCGGGGAGCTGTTTTTT. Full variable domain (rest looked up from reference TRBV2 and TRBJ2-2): EPEVTQTPSHQVTQMGQEVILRCVPISNHLYFYWYRQILGQKVEFLVSFYNNEISEKSEIFDDQFSVERPDGSNFTLKIRSTKLEDSAMYFCATSRVANTGELFFGEGSRLTVL.

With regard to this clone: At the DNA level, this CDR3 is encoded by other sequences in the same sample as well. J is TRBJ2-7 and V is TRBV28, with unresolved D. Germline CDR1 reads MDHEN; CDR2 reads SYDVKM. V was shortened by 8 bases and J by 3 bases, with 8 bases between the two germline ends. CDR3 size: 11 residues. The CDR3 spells CASGLRYEQYF. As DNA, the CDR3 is TGTGCCAGCGGTCTTCGCTACGAGCAGTACTTC.

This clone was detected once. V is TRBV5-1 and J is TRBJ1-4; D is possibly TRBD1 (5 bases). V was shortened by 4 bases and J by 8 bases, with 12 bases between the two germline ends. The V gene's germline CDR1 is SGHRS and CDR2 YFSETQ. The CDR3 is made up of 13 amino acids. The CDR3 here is CASSPGRTEKLFF. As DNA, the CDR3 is TGCGCCAGCAGCCCTGGACGGACAGAAAAACTGTTTTTT.

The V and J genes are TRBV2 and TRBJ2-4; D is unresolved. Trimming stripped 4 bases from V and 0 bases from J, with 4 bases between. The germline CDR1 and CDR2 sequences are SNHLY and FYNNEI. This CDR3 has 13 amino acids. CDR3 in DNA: TGTGCCAGCAGTGTAACAGCCAAAAACATTCAGTACTTC. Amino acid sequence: CASSVTAKNIQYF.

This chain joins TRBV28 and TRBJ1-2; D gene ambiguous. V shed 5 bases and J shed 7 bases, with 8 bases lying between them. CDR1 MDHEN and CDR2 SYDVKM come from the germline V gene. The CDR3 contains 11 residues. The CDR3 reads CASSRGLGYTF. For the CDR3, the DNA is TGTGCCAGCAGTCGAGGGCTTGGCTACACCTTC.

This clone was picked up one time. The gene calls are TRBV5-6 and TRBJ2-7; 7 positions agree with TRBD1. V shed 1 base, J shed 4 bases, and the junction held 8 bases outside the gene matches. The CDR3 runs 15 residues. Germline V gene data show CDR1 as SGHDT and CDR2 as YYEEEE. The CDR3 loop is CASSLIPTGFYEQYF. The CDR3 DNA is TGTGCCAGCAGCTTGATCCCGACAGGGTTTTACGAGCAGTACTTC.

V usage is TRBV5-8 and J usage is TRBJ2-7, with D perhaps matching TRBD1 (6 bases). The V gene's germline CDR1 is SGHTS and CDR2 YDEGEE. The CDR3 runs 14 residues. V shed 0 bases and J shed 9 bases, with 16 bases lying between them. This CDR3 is CASSLEPGELGQYF. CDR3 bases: TGTGCCAGCAGCTTGGAGCCAGGGGAGCTAGGGCAGTACTTC.

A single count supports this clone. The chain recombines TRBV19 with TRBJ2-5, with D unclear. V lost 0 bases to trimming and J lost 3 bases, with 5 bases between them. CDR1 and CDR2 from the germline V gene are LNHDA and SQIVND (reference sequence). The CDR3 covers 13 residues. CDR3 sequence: CASSIDKEETQYF. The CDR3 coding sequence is TGTGCCAGTAGTATAGACAAGGAAGAGACCCAGTACTTC.

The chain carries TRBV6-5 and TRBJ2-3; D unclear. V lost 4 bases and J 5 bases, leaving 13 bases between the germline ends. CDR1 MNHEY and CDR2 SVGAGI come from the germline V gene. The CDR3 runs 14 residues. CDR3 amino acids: CASSLRSSVDTQYF. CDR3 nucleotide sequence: TGTGCCAGCAGTTTAAGGTCGTCCGTAGATACGCAGTATTTT.

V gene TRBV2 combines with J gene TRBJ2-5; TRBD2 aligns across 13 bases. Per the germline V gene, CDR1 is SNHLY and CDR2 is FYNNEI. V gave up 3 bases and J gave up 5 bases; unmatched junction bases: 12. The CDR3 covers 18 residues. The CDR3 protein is CASSEALGLAGAGETQYF. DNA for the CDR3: TGTGCCAGCAGTGAGGCCCTCGGACTAGCGGGAGCGGGGGAGACCCAGTACTTC.

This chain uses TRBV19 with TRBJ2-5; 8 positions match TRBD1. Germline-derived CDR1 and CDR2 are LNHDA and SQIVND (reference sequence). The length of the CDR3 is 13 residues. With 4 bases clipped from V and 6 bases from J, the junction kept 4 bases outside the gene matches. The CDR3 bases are TGTGCCAGTAGTACAGGGGGCTTAAAGACCCAGTACTTC. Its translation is CASSTGGLKTQYF.

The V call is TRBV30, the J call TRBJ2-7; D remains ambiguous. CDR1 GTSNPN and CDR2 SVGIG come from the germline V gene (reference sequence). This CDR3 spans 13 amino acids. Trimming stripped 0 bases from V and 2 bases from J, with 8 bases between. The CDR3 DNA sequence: TGTGCCTGGAGTGTTGTTCAGGCCTACGAGCAGTACTTC. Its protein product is CAWSVVQAYEQYF. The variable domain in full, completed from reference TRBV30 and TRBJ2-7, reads SQTIHQWPATLVQPVGSPLSLECTVEGTSNPNLYWYRQAAGRGLQLLFYSVGIGQISSEVPQNLSASRPQDRQFILSSKKLLLSDSGFYLCAWSVVQAYEQYFGPGTRLTVT.

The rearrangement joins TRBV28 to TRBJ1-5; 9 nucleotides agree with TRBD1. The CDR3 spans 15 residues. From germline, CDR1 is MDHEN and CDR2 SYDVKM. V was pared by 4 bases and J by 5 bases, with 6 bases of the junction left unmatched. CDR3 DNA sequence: TGTGCCAGCAGTTCGCCAGACAGGGGGTATCAGCCCCAGCATTTT. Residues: CASSSPDRGYQPQHF.

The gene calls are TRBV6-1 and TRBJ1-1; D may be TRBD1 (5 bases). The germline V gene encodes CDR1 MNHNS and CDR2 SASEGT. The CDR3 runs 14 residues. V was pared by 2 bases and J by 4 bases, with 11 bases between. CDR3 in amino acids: CASSEMARVTEAFF. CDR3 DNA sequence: TGTGCCAGCAGTGAAATGGCCAGGGTCACTGAAGCTTTCTTT.

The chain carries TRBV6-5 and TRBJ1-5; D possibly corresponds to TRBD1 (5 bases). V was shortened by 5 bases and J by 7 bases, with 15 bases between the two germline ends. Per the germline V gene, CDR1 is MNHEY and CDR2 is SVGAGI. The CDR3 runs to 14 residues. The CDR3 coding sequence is TGTGCCAGCAGTCCCCGGACATCGGACCAGCCCCAGCATTTT. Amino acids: CASSPRTSDQPQHF.

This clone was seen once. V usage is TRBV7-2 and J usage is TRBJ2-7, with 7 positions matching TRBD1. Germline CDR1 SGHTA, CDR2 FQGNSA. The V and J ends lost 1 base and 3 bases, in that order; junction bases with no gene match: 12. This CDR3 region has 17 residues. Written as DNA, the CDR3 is TGTGCCAGCAGCTTAGTCTGGGACAGAGACCTAATCTACGAGCAGTACTTC. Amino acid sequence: CASSLVWDRDLIYEQYF.

CDR3 protein: CASSLTGDSNQPQHF. In nucleotides, the CDR3 is TGTGCCAGCAGCCTGACTGGGGATAGCAATCAGCCCCAGCATTTT. The chain has TRBV11-2 and TRBJ1-5; D gene ambiguous. The germline V gene encodes CDR1 SGHAT and CDR2 FQNNGV. V lost 5 bases to trimming and J lost 0 bases, with 11 bases between them. This CDR3 has 15 residues.

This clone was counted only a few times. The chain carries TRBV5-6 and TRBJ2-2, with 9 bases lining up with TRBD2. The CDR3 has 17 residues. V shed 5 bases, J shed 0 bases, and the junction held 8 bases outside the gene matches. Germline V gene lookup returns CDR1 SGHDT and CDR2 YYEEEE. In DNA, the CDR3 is TGTGCCAGCAGGTCCATAGCGGGAGTAGCGAACACCGGGGAGCTGTTTTTT. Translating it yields CASRSIAGVANTGELFF. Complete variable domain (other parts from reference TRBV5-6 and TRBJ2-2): DAGVTQSPTHLIKTRGQQVTLRCSPKSGHDTVSWYQQALGQGPQFIFQYYEEEERQRGNFPDRFSGHQFPNYSSELNVNALLLGDSALYLCASRSIAGVANTGELFFGEGSRLTVL.

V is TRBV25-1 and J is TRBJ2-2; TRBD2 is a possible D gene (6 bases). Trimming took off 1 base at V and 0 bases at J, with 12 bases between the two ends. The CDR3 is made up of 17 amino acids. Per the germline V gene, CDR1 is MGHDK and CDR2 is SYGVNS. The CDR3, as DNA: TGTGCCAGCAGTGAATGGTCCTCGGGAGCGAACACCGGGGAGCTGTTTTTT. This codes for CASSEWSSGANTGELFF.

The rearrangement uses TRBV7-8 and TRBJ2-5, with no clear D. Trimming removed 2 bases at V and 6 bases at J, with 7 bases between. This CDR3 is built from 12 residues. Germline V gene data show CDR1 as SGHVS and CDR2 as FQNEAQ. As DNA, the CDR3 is TGTGCCAGCAGCTTACGGGCGCAGACCCAGTACTTC. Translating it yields CASSLRAQTQYF.

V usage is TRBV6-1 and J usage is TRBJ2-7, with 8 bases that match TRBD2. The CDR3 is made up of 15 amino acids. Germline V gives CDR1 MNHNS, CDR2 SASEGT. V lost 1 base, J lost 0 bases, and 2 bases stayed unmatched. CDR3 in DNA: TGTGCCAGCAGTGAAGGAGGGACTAGCTCCTACGAGCAGTACTTC. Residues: CASSEGGTSSYEQYF.

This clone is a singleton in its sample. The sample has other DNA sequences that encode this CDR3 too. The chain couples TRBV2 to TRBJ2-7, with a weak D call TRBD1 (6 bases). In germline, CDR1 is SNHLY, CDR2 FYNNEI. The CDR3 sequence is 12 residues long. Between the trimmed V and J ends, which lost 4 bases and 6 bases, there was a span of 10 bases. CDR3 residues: CASSGTGPEQYF. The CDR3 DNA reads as TGTGCCAGCAGTGGAACAGGGCCCGAGCAGTACTTC. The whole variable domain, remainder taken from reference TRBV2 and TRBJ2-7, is EPEVTQTPSHQVTQMGQEVILRCVPISNHLYFYWYRQILGQKVEFLVSFYNNEISEKSEIFDDQFSVERPDGSNFTLKIRSTKLEDSAMYFCASSGTGPEQYFGPGTRLTVT.

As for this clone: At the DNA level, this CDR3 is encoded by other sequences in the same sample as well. The CDR3 DNA reads TGTGCCAGCTCTCTACAGGGCAATGAGCAGTTCTTC. Translation gives CASSLQGNEQFF. The rearrangement uses TRBV18 and TRBJ2-1; perhaps TRBD1 as D (6 bases). V dropped 6 bases and J dropped 6 bases, with 9 bases sitting between them. The germline V gene encodes CDR1 KGHSH and CDR2 LQKENI. The CDR3 is made up of 12 amino acids.

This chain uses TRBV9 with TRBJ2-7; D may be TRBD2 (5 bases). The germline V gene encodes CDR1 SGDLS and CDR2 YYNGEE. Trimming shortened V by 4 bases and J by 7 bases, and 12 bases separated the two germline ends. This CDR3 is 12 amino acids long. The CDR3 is CASSQIPGEQYF. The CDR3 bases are TGTGCCAGCAGCCAAATACCGGGGGAGCAGTACTTC.

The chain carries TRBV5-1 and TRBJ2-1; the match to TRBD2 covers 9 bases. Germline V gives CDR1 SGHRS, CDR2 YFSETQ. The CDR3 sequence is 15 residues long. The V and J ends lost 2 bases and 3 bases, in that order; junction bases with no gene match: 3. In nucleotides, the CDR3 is TGCGCCAGCAGCTTAGGACTAGCGCTCTACAATGAGCAGTTCTTC. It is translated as CASSLGLALYNEQFF.

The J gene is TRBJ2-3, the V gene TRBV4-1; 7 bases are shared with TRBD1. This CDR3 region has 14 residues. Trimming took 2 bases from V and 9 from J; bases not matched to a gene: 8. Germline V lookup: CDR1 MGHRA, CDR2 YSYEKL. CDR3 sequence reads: CASSQPKDRATQYF. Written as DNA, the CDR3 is TGCGCCAGCAGCCAACCCAAAGACAGGGCGACGCAGTATTTT.

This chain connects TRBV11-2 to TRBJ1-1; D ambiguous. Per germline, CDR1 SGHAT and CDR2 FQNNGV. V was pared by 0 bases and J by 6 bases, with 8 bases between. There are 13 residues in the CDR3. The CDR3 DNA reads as TGTGCCAGCAGCTTAGACCATGGGTCTGAAGCTTTCTTT. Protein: CASSLDHGSEAFF.

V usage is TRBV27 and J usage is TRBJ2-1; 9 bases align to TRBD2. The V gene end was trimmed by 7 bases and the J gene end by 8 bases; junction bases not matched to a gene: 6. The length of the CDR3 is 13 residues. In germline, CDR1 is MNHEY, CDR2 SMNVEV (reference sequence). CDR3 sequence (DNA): TGTGCCAGCACTGTAGCGGGAGAACATGAGCAGTTCTTC. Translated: CASTVAGEHEQFF.

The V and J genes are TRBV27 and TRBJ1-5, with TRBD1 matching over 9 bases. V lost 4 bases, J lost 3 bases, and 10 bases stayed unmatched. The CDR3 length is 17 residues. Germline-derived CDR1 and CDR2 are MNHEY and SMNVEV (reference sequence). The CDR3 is CASSSGSGQGPNQPQHF. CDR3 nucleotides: TGTGCCAGCAGTTCCGGGTCGGGACAGGGACCCAATCAGCCCCAGCATTTT.

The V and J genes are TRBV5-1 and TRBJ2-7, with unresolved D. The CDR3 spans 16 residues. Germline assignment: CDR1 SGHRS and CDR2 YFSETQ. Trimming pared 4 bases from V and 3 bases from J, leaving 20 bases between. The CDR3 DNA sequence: TGCGCCAGCAGCCGCAACCCCTTAGAAGGCATCTACGAGCAGTACTTC. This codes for CASSRNPLEGIYEQYF.

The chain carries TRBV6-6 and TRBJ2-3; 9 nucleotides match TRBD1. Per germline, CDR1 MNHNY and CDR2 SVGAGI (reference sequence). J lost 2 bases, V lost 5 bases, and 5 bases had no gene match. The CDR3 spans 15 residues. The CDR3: CASSHRDRATDTQYF. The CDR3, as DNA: TGTGCCAGCAGTCACCGGGACAGGGCCACAGATACGCAGTATTTT.